The 3 T cell receptor beta chains listed next were all sequenced from one sample in a study of radiation and T cells in renal cell carcinoma. Time point defined: blood 2 weeks post-SBRT. Treatment in this sample: 15 Gy SBRT to primary tumor, nephrectomy 4 weeks later. Sequencing used immunoSEQ multiplex PCR; TCRdb keeps in-frame clones, though not all of them. This table has some 150,000 clones, 87% appearing once. Specimen: blood, collected from a patient whose treatment included radiotherapy and nephrectomy. The receptors here all came from a woman aged 45-59 years with renal cell carcinoma.

The genes are TRBV4-2 and TRBJ2-1, with 11 bases identical to TRBD2. J gave up 8 bases and V 5 bases, and 17 bases lay outside the gene matches. Germline V gene data show CDR1 as LGHNA and CDR2 as YNFKEQ. The CDR3 runs to 18 residues. This chain's CDR3 is CASSFQPTSGGANYEQFF. The CDR3 DNA follows: TGTGCCAGCAGCTTCCAACCCACTAGCGGGGGTGCCAATTATGAGCAGTTCTTC.

This clone was observed a handful of times. The rearrangement uses TRBV18 and TRBJ1-1, with TRBD1 identical over 9 bases. The germline V gene encodes CDR1 KGHSH and CDR2 LQKENI. CDR3 length: 15 amino acids. V lost 10 bases, J lost 1 base, and 10 bases stayed unmatched. For the CDR3, the DNA is TGTGCCACCCGCCCGGGACAGGGAGCGAACACTGAAGCTTTCTTT. As protein: CATRPGQGANTEAFF.

V usage is TRBV19 and J usage is TRBJ1-1; D gene uncertain. Germline V gene lookup returns CDR1 LNHDA and CDR2 SQIVND (reference sequence). This CDR3 has 17 residues. V was pared by 8 bases and J by 0 bases, with 22 bases between. The DNA for the CDR3 is TGTGCCAGTTGTGAGGAGGGCCCGCTCCCCATGAACACTGAAGCTTTCTTT. This encodes CASCEEGPLPMNTEAFF. Looking up the rest from reference TRBV19 and TRBJ1-1 gives the full variable domain: DGGITQSPKYLFRKEGQNVTLSCEQNLNHDAMYWYRQDPGQGLRLIYYSQIVNDFQKGDIAEGYSVSREKKESFPLTVTSAQKNPTAFYLCASCEEGPLPMNTEAFFGQGTRLTVV.